The 12 T cell receptor beta chains in this list originate from one sample, sequenced in a study of chemoradiotherapy in HPV16-positive cancers (dated by TCRdb to between 2021 and 2024). Library method: the immunoSEQ multiplex PCR assay. TCRdb mirrors the immuneACCESS table, restricted to in-frame sequences. Some clones are absent from its copies; in checked studies, under half trace to an unresolved V gene, and the reason for the others is unknown. The sample yields about 15,000 clones; roughly 74% were counted once. The leading ten clones occupy 10% of the sample. The sample was taken from a patient who underwent chemoradiotherapy. These receptors all come from a human donor with HPV-associated anogenital cancer.

In its sample, this clone was seen once. J is TRBJ2-5 and V is TRBV19; no firm D call. V lost 5 bases and J lost 1, with 11 bases in between. CDR3 length: 14 amino acids. CDR1 and CDR2 (germline): LNHDA, SQIVND (reference sequence). The CDR3 DNA is TGTGCCAGTAGTGAATGGGCGCCCCAAGAGACCCAGTACTTC. This encodes CASSEWAPQETQYF.

The chain employs TRBV27 and TRBJ1-2; D remains ambiguous. Germline V gives CDR1 MNHEY, CDR2 SMNVEV (reference sequence). The CDR3 length is 15 residues. Trimming shortened V by 5 bases and J by 3 bases, and 16 bases separated the two germline ends. CDR3 DNA sequence: TGTGCCAGCAGTCCAACGGCGGCAGAATACTATGGCTACACCTTC. It is translated as CASSPTAAEYYGYTF.

This chain joins TRBV4-1 and TRBJ1-1; no clear D. Per germline, CDR1 MGHRA and CDR2 YSYEKL. V shed 0 bases and J shed 7 bases, with 3 bases lying between them. The CDR3 is 11 amino acids. The CDR3 sequence: CASSQEGEAFF. The CDR3 DNA follows: TGCGCCAGCAGCCAAGAAGGTGAAGCTTTCTTT.

This sequence joins TRBV5-1 and TRBJ2-3, with 11 positions matching TRBD2. The V segment lost 0 bases and the J segment 6 bases; nucleotides outside the gene matches: 6. Germline V gene sequence: CDR1 SGHRS, CDR2 YFSETQ. There are 16 residues in the CDR3. The CDR3 sequence is CASSLATSGSTDTQYF. For the CDR3, the DNA is TGCGCCAGCAGCTTGGCTACTAGCGGGAGTACTGATACGCAGTATTTT. Combining the CDR3 with reference TRBV5-1 and TRBJ2-3 gives the whole variable domain KAGVTQTPRYLIKTRGQQVTLSCSPISGHRSVSWYQQTPGQGLQFLFEYFSETQRNKGNFPGRFSGRQFSNSRSEMNVSTLELGDSALYLCASSLATSGSTDTQYFGPGTRLTVL.

This clone has more than one count but fewer than ten. The genes are TRBV10-2 and TRBJ2-2, with 7 bases identical to TRBD1. In germline, CDR1 is WSHSY, CDR2 SAAADI. Trimming removed 3 bases from V and 5 bases from J; junction bases left unmatched: 6. The CDR3 is 15 amino acids. The CDR3, as DNA: TGCGCCAGCAGTGAAACGACAGGGCGGACCGGGGAGCTGTTTTTT. Protein product: CASSETTGRTGELFF.

V is TRBV10-3 and J is TRBJ1-2; D is uncertain. Per the germline V gene, CDR1 is ENHRY and CDR2 is SYGVKD. The CDR3 totals 13 residues. Trimming pared 7 bases from V and 8 bases from J, leaving 17 bases between. This CDR3 is CAINPEIGGGYTF. In DNA form, the CDR3 reads TGTGCCATCAACCCGGAAATTGGTGGAGGCTACACCTTC.

On this clone itself: Other DNA sequences in the sample encode the same CDR3. V is TRBV18 and J is TRBJ1-2; 8 bases are shared with TRBD1. The CDR3 spans 14 residues. CDR1 is KGHSH, CDR2 LQKENI, per germline. J gave up 7 bases and V 3 bases, and 7 bases lay outside the gene matches. CDR3 residues: CASSPPGQGLGYTF. Written as DNA, the CDR3 is TGTGCCAGCTCACCTCCCGGACAGGGTCTTGGCTACACCTTC.

This clone was picked up one time. The rearrangement links TRBV11-3 to TRBJ2-4; 7 bases fit TRBD1. Germline values: CDR1 SGHNT, CDR2 YENEEA. This CDR3 contains 15 residues. Losses at the gene ends were 4 bases for V and 8 bases for J; bases not matched to a gene: 11. CDR3 sequence reads: CASSSRQGPGDIQYF. CDR3 DNA sequence: TGTGCCAGCAGCTCAAGACAGGGTCCCGGGGACATTCAGTACTTC.

V and J are TRBV2 and TRBJ2-7, with D perhaps TRBD1 or TRBD2 (5 bases each). The CDR3 totals 14 residues. Germline loops: CDR1 SNHLY, CDR2 FYNNEI. Trimming left V 3 bases short and J 3 bases short, with 12 bases between. As DNA, the CDR3 is TGTGCCAGCAGTGACCACGGGGCCTACTACGAGCAGTACTTC. Translating gives CASSDHGAYYEQYF.

V is TRBV4-1 and J is TRBJ2-3; 13 nucleotides align to TRBD2. The CDR3 consists of 16 residues. The V gene's germline CDR1 is MGHRA and CDR2 YSYEKL. V lost 4 bases to trimming and J lost 3 bases; unmatched junction nucleotides: 4. The DNA of the CDR3 is TGCGCCAGCAGCCTTTGGACTAGCGGGAGAACAGATACGCAGTATTTT. Encoded protein: CASSLWTSGRTDTQYF.

The CDR3 sequence is CASSFGGIAGNTIYF. The CDR3 DNA reads TGTGCCAGCAGCTTTGGTGGGATCGCTGGAAACACCATATATTTT. The J gene is TRBJ1-3, the V gene TRBV5-6; D ambiguous. This CDR3 has 15 residues. The germline V and J ends were trimmed by 2 bases and 2 bases, with 11 bases remaining between them. Germline assignment: CDR1 SGHDT and CDR2 YYEEEE. The whole variable domain, filled in from reference TRBV5-6 and TRBJ1-3, reads DAGVTQSPTHLIKTRGQQVTLRCSPKSGHDTVSWYQQALGQGPQFIFQYYEEEERQRGNFPDRFSGHQFPNYSSELNVNALLLGDSALYLCASSFGGIAGNTIYFGEGSWLTVV.

The chain joins TRBV19 to TRBJ1-2; D not certain. V dropped 5 bases and J dropped 2 bases, with 9 bases sitting between them. The CDR3 length is 13 residues. The germline V gene encodes CDR1 LNHDA and CDR2 SQIVND (reference sequence). CDR3 in amino acids: CASSDRENYGYTF. The CDR3 DNA reads TGTGCCAGTAGTGATCGGGAGAACTATGGCTACACCTTC. The variable domain in full, with the rest retrieved from reference TRBV19 and TRBJ1-2, is DGGITQSPKYLFRKEGQNVTLSCEQNLNHDAMYWYRQDPGQGLRLIYYSQIVNDFQKGDIAEGYSVSREKKESFPLTVTSAQKNPTAFYLCASSDRENYGYTFGSGTRLTVV.